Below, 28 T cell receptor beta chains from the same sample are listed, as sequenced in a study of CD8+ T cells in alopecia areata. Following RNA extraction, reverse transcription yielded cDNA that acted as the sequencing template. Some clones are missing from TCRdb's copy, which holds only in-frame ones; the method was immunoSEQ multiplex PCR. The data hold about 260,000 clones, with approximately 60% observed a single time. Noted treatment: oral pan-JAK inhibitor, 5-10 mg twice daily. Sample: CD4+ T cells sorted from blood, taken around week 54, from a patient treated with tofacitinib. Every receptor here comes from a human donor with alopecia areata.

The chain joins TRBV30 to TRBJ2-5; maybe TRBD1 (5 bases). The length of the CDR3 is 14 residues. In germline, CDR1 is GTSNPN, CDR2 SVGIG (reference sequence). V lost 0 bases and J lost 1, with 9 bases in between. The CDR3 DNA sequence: TGTGCCTGGAGTGTGGGGCTGAGCCAAGAGACCCAGTACTTC. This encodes CAWSVGLSQETQYF.

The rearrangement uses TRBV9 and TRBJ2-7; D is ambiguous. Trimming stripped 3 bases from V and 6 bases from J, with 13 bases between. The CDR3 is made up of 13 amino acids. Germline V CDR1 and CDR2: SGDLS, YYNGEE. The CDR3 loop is CASSGVQLGEQYF. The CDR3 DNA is TGTGCCAGCAGCGGCGTACAATTGGGCGAGCAGTACTTC.

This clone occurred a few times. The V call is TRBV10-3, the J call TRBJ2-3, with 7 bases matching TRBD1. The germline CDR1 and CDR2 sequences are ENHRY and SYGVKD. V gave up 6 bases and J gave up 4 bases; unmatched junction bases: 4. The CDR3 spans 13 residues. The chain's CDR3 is CAIRTGVSDTQYF. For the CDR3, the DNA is TGTGCCATCAGAACAGGGGTGTCAGATACGCAGTATTTT.

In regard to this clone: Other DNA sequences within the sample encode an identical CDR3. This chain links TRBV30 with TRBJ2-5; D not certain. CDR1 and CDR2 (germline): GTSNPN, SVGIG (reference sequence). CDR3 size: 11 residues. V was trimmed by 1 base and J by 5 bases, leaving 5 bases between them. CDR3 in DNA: TGTGCCTGGAGTGGAGCGGAGACCCAGTACTTC. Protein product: CAWSGAETQYF. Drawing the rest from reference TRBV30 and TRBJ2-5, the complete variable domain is SQTIHQWPATLVQPVGSPLSLECTVEGTSNPNLYWYRQAAGRGLQLLFYSVGIGQISSEVPQNLSASRPQDRQFILSSKKLLLSDSGFYLCAWSGAETQYFGPGTRLLVL.

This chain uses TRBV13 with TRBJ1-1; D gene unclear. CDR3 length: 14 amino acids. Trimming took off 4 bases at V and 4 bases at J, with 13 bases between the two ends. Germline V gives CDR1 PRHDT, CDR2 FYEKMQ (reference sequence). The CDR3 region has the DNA TGTGCCAGCAGCTACGGAGGAATTAGCACTGAAGCTTTCTTT. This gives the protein CASSYGGISTEAFF.

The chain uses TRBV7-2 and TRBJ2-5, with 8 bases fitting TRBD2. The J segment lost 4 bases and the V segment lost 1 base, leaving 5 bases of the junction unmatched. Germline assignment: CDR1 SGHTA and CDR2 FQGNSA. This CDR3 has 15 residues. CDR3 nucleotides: TGTGCCAGCAGCTTAGTATCGCGGGGGGTAGAGACCCAGTACTTC. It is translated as CASSLVSRGVETQYF.

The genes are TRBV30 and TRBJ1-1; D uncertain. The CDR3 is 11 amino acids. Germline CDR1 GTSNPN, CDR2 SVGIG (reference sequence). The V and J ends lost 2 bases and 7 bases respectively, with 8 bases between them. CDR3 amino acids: CAWSRGGEAFF. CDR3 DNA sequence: TGTGCCTGGAGTAGAGGCGGTGAAGCTTTCTTT.

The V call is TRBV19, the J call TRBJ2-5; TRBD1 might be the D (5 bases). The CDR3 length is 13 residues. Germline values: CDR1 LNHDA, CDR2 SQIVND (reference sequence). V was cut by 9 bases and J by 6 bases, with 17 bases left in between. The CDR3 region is CASREGATKTQYF. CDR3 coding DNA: TGTGCCAGCCGAGAAGGGGCTACGAAGACCCAGTACTTC.

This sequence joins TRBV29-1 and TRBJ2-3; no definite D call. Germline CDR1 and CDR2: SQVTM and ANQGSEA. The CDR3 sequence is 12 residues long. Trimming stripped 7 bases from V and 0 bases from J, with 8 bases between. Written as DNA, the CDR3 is TGCAGCGGTAAGGGTAGCACAGATACGCAGTATTTT. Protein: CSGKGSTDTQYF.

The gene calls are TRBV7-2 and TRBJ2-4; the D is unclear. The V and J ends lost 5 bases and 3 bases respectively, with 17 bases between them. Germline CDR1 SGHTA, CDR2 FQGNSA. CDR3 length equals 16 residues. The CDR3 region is CASSPGPIKYKNIQYF. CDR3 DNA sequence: TGTGCCAGCAGCCCCGGGCCGATAAAGTACAAAAACATTCAGTACTTC.

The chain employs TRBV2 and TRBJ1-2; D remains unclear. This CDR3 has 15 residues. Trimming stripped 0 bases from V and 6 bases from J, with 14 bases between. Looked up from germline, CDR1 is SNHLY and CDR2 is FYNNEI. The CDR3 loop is CASSEAHRERHGYTF. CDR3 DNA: TGTGCCAGCAGTGAAGCTCATAGGGAGCGGCATGGCTACACCTTC.

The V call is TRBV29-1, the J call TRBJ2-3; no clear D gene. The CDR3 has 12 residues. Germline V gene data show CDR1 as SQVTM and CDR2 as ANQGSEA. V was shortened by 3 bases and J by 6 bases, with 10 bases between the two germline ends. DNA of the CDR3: TGCAGCGTTGAGAGAGAGGTGGATACGCAGTATTTT. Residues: CSVEREVDTQYF.

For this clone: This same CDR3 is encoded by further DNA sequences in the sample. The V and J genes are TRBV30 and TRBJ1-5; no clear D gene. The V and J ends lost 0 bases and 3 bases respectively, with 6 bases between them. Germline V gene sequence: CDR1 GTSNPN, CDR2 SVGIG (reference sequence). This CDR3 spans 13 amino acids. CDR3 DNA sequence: TGTGCCTGGAGTGTCTCAGTCAATCAGCCCCAGCATTTT. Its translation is CAWSVSVNQPQHF.

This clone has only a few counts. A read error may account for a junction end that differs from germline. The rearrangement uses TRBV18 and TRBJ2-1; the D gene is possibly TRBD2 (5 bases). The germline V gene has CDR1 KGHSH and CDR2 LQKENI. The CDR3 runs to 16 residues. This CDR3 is CASSPAGRSSDNEQFF. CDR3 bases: TGTGCCAGCTCACCAGCGGGCAGGAGCTCCGACAATGAGCAGTTCTTC.

Written as DNA, the CDR3 is TGTGCCAGCAGCTTAGGCGGGACTAGTGACGAGCAGTACTTC. This codes for CASSLGGTSDEQYF. The V gene is TRBV7-8, the J gene TRBJ2-7, with 8 bases matching TRBD2. V was clipped by 1 base and J by 5 bases; unmatched bases: 4. Germline V gene lookup returns CDR1 SGHVS and CDR2 FQNEAQ. The length of the CDR3 is 14 residues.

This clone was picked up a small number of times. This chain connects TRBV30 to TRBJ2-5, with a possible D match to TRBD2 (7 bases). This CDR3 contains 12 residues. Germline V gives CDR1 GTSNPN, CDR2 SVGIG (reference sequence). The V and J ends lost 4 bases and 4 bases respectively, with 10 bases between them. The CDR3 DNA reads TGTGCCTGGAACAGGGAGGGAGAGACCCAGTACTTC. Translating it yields CAWNREGETQYF.

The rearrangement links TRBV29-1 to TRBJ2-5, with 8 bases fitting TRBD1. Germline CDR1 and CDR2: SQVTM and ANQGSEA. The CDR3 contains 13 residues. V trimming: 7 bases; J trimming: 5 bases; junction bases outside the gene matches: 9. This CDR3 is CSADRGRGETQYF. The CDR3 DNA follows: TGCAGCGCTGACAGGGGCCGGGGGGAGACCCAGTACTTC.

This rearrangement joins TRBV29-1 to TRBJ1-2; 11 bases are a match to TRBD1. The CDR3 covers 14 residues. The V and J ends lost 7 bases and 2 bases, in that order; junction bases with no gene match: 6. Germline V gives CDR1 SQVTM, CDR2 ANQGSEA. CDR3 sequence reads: CSAGTGGMNYGYTF. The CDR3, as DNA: TGCAGCGCCGGGACAGGGGGTATGAACTATGGCTACACCTTC.

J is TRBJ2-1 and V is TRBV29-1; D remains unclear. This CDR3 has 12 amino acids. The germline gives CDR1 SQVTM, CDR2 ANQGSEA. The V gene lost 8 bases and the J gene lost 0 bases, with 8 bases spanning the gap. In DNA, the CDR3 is TGCAGCATCAGTCTCTCCTACAATGAGCAGTTCTTC. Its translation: CSISLSYNEQFF.

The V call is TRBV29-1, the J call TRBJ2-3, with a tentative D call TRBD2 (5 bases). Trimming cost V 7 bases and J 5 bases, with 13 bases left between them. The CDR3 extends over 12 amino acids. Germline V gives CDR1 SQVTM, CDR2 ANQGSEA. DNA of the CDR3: TGCAGCGAAACGGACGGGATAGATACGCAGTATTTT. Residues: CSETDGIDTQYF.

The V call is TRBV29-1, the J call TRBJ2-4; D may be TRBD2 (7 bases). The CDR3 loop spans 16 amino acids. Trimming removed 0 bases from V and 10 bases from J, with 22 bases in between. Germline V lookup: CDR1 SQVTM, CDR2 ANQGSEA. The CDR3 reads CSVEEGWRGGKRIQYF. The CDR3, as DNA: TGCAGCGTTGAAGAGGGGTGGAGGGGGGGAAAGAGAATTCAGTACTTC.

The CDR3 bases are TGCGCCAGCAGCCATCCGGGACAGGGGCACTACGAGCAGTACTTC. As protein: CASSHPGQGHYEQYF. The V call is TRBV4-1, the J call TRBJ2-7; 10 nucleotides align to TRBD1. The CDR3 runs to 15 residues. The V and J ends lost 3 bases and 3 bases, in that order; junction bases with no gene match: 5. CDR1 is MGHRA and CDR2 is YSYEKL in the germline V gene.

The CDR3 here is CASSPGLAGPQDTQYF. The DNA for the CDR3 is TGTGCCAGCAGCCCGGGACTAGCGGGGCCCCAAGATACGCAGTATTTT. The chain couples TRBV7-3 to TRBJ2-3; 13 bases map to TRBD2. After removal of 5 bases from V and 5 bases from J, the junction contained 7 bases not matched to a gene. Germline CDR1 and CDR2: SGHTA and FQGTGA. The CDR3 loop spans 16 amino acids.

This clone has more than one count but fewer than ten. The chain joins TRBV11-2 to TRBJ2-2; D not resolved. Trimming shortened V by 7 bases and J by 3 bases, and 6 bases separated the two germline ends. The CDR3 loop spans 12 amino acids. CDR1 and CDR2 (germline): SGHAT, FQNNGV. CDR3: CASNHDTGELFF. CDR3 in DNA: TGTGCCAGCAACCACGACACCGGGGAGCTGTTTTTT.

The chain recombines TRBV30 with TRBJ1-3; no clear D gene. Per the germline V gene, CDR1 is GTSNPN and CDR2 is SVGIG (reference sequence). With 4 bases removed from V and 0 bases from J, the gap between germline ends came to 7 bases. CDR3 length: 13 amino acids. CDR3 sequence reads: CAWTGYSGNTIYF. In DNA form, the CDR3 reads TGTGCCTGGACAGGATACTCTGGAAACACCATATATTTT.

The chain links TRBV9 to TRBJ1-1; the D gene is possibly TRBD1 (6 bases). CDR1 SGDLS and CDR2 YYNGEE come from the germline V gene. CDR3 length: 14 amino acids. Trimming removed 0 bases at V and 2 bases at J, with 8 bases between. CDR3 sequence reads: CASSVVGTNTEAFF. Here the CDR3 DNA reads TGTGCCAGCAGCGTAGTGGGGACAAACACTGAAGCTTTCTTT.

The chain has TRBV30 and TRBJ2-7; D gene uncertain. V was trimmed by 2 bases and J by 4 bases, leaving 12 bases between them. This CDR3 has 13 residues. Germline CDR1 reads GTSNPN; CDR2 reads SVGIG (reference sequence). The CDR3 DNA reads TGTGCCTGGAGTAGAGACGGATTATACGAGCAGTACTTC. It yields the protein CAWSRDGLYEQYF. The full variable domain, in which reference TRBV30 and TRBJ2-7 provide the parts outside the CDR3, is SQTIHQWPATLVQPVGSPLSLECTVEGTSNPNLYWYRQAAGRGLQLLFYSVGIGQISSEVPQNLSASRPQDRQFILSSKKLLLSDSGFYLCAWSRDGLYEQYFGPGTRLTVT.

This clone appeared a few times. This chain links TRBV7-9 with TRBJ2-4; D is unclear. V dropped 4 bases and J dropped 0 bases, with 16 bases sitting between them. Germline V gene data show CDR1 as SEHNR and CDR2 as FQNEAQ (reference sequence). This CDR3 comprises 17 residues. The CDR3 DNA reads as TGTGCCAGCAGCTCCGCTGGAATGTTCCTAGCCAAAAACATTCAGTACTTC. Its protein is CASSSAGMFLAKNIQYF.